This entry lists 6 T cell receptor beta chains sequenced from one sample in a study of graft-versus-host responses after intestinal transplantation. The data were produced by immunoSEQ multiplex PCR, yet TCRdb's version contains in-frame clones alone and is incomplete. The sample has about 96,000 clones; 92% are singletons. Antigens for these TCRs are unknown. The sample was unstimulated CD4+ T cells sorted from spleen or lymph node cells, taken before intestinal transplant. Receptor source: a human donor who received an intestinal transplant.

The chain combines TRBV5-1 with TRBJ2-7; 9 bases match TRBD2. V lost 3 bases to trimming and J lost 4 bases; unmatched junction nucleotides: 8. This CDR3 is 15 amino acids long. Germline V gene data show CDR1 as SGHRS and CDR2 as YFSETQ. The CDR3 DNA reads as TGCGCCAGCAGCTGGGGACTAGCCCTCGTATACGAGCAGTACTTC. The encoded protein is CASSWGLALVYEQYF.

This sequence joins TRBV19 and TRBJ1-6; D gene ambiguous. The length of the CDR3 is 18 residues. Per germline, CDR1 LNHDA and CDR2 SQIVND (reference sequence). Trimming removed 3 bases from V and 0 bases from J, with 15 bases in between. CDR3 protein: CASSIIGGVSSYNSPLHF. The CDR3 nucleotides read TGTGCCAGTAGTATTATCGGCGGAGTTAGCTCCTATAATTCACCCCTCCACTTT.

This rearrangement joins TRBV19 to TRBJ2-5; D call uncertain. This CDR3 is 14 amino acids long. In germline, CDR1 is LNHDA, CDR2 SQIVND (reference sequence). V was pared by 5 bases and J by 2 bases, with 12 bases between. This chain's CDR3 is CASSGSRSQETQYF. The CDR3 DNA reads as TGTGCCAGTAGTGGAAGTAGGTCACAAGAGACCCAGTACTTC.

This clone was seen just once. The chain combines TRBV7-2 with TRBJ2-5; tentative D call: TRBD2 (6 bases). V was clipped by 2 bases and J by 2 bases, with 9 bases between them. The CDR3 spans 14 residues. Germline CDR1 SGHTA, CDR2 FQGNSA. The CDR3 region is CASSLFGTQETQYF. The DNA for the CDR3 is TGTGCCAGCAGCTTATTTGGGACTCAAGAGACCCAGTACTTC.

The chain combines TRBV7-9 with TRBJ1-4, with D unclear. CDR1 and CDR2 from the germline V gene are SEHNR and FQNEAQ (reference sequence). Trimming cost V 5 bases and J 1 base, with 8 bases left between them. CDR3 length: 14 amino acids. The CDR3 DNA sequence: TGTGCCAGCAGCATTATTGTAACTAATGAAAAACTGTTTTTT. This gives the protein CASSIIVTNEKLFF.

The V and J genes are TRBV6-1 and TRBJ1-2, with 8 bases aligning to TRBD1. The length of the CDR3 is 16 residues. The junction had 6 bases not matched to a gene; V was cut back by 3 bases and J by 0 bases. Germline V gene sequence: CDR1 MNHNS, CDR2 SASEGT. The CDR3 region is CASSDRTGSANYGYTF. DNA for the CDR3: TGTGCCAGCAGTGACCGGACAGGGTCCGCTAACTATGGCTACACCTTC.